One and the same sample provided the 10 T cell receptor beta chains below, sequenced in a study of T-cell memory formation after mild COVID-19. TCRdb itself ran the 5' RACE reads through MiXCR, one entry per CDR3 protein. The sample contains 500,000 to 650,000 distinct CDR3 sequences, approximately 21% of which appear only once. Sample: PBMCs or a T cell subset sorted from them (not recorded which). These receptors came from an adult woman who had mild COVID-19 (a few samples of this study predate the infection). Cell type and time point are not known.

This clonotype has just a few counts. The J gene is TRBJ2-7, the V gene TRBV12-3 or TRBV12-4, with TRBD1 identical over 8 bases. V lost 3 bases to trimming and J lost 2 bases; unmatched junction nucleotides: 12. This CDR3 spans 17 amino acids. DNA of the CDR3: TGTGCCAGCAGTTTTGGACAGGGTTCAAGTGGCGCCTACGAGCAGTACTTC. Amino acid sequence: CASSFGQGSSGAYEQYF.

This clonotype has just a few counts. CDR3: CASSRRQGAVSTGELFF. The CDR3 DNA reads as TGTGCCAGCAGCCGAAGACAGGGGGCCGTGAGCACCGGGGAGCTGTTTTTT. The rearrangement uses TRBV14 and TRBJ2-2; 10 bases match TRBD1. Germline CDR1 and CDR2: SGHDN and FVKESK. The J segment lost 4 bases and the V segment lost 4 bases, leaving 9 bases of the junction unmatched. CDR3 size: 17 residues.

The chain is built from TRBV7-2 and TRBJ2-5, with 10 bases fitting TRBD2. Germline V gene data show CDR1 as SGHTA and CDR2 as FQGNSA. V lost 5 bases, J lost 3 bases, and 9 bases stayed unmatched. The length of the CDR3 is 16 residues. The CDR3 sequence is CASSAGALAGKETQYF. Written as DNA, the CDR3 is TGTGCCAGCAGCGCCGGTGCACTAGCGGGAAAAGAGACCCAGTACTTC.

The CDR3 here is CASSEGGEEDTQYF. CDR3 nucleotides: TGTGCCAGCAGTGAGGGCGGGGAGGAGGATACGCAGTATTTT. The chain recombines TRBV6-4 with TRBJ2-3; tentative D call: TRBD2 (6 bases). Trimming removed 3 bases from V and 6 bases from J, with 13 bases in between. Germline CDR1 and CDR2: MRHNA and SNTAGT. The CDR3 sequence is 14 residues long.

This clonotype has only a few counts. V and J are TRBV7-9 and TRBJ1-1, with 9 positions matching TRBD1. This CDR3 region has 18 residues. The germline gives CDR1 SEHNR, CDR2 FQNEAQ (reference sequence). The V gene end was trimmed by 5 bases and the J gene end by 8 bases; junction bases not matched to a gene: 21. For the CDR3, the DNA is TGTGCCAGCAGCGTACACCGGGACAGGGAGTATTTAGCGATAGAAGCTTTCTTT. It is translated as CASSVHRDREYLAIEAFF.

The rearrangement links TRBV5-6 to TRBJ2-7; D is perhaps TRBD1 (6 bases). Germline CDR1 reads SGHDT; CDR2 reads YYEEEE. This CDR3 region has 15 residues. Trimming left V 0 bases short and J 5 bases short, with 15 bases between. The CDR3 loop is CASSLAGAPPNEQYF. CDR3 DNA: TGTGCCAGCAGCTTGGCAGGGGCTCCACCCAACGAGCAGTACTTC.

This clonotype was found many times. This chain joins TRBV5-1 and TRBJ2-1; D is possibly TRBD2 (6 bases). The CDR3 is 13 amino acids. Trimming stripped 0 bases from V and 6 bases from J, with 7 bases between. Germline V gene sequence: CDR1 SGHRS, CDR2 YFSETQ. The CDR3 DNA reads TGCGCCAGCAGCTTGGGGGACTTCAATGAGCAGTTCTTC. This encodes CASSLGDFNEQFF.

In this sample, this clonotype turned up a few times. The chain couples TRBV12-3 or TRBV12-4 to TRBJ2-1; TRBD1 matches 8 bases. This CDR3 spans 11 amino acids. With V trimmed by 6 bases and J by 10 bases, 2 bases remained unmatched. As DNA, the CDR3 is TGTGCCAGCAGGGACAGGGTGGAGCAGTTCTTC. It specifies CASRDRVEQFF.

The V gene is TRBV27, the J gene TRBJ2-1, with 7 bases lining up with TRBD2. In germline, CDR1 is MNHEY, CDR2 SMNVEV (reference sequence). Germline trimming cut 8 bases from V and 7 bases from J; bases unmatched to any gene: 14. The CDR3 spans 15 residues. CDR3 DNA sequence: TGTGCCAGCCGCTCGGCCGGCGGGAGAGAGAATGAGCAGTTCTTC. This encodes CASRSAGGRENEQFF.

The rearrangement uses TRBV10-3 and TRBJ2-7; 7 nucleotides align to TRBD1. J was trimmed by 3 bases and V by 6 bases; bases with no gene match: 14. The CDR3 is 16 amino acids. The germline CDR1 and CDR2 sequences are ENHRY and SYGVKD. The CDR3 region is CAISPTGLNPLYEQYF. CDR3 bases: TGTGCCATCAGCCCGACAGGGCTTAACCCGCTCTACGAGCAGTACTTC.